The present entry profiles one T cell receptor beta chain with its context. Its antigen is undetermined. This sample is drawn from a study of cytomegalovirus exposure and HLA in healthy donors. The length of the CDR3 is 14 residues. The V and J ends lost 6 bases and 0 bases respectively, with 12 bases between them. Germline V CDR1 and CDR2: SNHLY, FYNNEI. General study findings and limits: Within the data, a cluster of highly shared sequence variants was likely a sequencing artifact.

Both 60 Vbeta primers and 13 Jbeta primers went into the PCR. Assay used: immunoSEQ multiplex PCR; TCRdb lists only in-frame clones, some missing. This sample has 100,000 to 150,000 clones, with 60% to 75% found just once. This chain connects TRBV2 to TRBJ2-7; maybe TRBD1 (5 bases). The receptor comes from a woman in her forties or fifties in good health and CMV-seropositive. What was sequenced was PBMCs. The CDR3 is CASRGRRSSYEQYF. In DNA, the CDR3 is TGTGCCAGCAGGGGGCGTAGGAGCTCCTACGAGCAGTACTTC.